The next 24 T cell receptor beta chains were all read from a single sample in a study of T cells in Graves' hyperthyroidism and ophthalmopathy (dated by TCRdb to 2018 to 2020). Library method: multiplex PCR. Sequenced on an Illumina HiSeq 2000. The TCR beta CDR3 regions were amplified from the RNA transcripts. For the first round of RT-PCR on the TCR CDR3, the HTBI primer set was used together with the Qiagen OneStep RT-PCR kit. The public reads were reanalyzed by TCRdb: fastp trimming at Q25, MiXCR alignment, in-frame beta chains only. One record per CDR3 amino acid sequence lists the most common genes and DNA. This sample comprises over 200,000 distinct CDR3 sequences, 15% to 20% of them detected only once. The ten largest clones take up around 50% of the sample. Sequences were obtained from blood. All receptors come from a man between 45 and 60 years old with Graves' hyperthyroidism.

This clonotype was picked up many times. The chain has TRBV27 and TRBJ2-1; 11 bases map to TRBD2. Germline-derived CDR1 and CDR2 are MNHEY and SMNVEV (reference sequence). There are 16 residues in the CDR3. J lost 6 bases, V lost 5 bases, and 9 bases had no gene match. In nucleotides, the CDR3 is TGTGCCAGCAGTGTCAGGGGGACTAGCGGCACCAATGAGCAGTTCTTC. Protein product: CASSVRGTSGTNEQFF.

V is TRBV25-1 and J is TRBJ1-1; 11 nucleotides align to TRBD1. The CDR3 is made up of 14 amino acids. Germline V gene lookup returns CDR1 MGHDK and CDR2 SYGVNS. V was pared by 6 bases and J by 4 bases, with 4 bases of the junction left unmatched. The CDR3 bases are TGTGCCAGCAGAACCGGGACAGGGGGCACTGAAGCTTTCTTT. This encodes CASRTGTGGTEAFF.

This clonotype was picked up many times. The CDR3, as DNA: TGCGCCAGCAGCACGAACAGGGACGAGCAGTACTTC. Residues: CASSTNRDEQYF. The rearrangement joins TRBV5-1 to TRBJ2-7; tentative D call: TRBD1 (6 bases). Germline assignment: CDR1 SGHRS and CDR2 YFSETQ. There are 12 residues in the CDR3. V was pared by 4 bases and J by 5 bases, with 10 bases between.

Worth noting for this clonotype: Possible read error: a much larger clone is one base away. The rearrangement joins TRBV5-1 to TRBJ2-7; 9 bases fit TRBD1. Germline V lookup: CDR1 SGHRS, CDR2 YFSETQ. CDR3 length: 17 residues. The CDR3 coding sequence is TGCGCCAGCAGCTTGGACTACCCGGGACAGGGTTCCTACGAGCGGTACTTC. This gives the protein CASSLDYPGQGSYERYF.

This clonotype was seen a few times. The J gene is TRBJ2-2, the V gene TRBV3-1; 8 positions match TRBD1. Germline CDR1 is LGHDT and CDR2 is YNNKEL (reference sequence). The V gene end was trimmed by 6 bases and the J gene end by 7 bases; junction bases not matched to a gene: 10. The CDR3 runs 15 residues. In DNA form, the CDR3 reads TGTGCCAGCAGGGTTCTCGCAGGGGGCAACGGGGAGCTGTTTTTT. Protein: CASRVLAGGNGELFF.

This clonotype was recorded many times. The CDR3 sequence is CASSLEMNTEAFF. The CDR3 nucleotides read TGTGCCAGCAGCCTCGAAATGAACACTGAAGCTTTCTTT. The chain uses TRBV12-3 or TRBV12-4 and TRBJ1-1; unclear D gene. This CDR3 is built from 13 residues. V dropped 6 bases and J dropped 0 bases, with 8 bases sitting between them.

The sample holds many counts of this clonotype. This chain links TRBV12-3 or TRBV12-4 with TRBJ2-3; 10 positions agree with TRBD2. The CDR3 sequence is 17 residues long. The trim removed 7 bases at V and 8 bases at J, leaving 18 bases unmatched. CDR3 amino acids: CASTSWAAGGYAGTQYF. Here the CDR3 DNA reads TGTGCCAGCACCTCCTGGGCAGCGGGAGGGTATGCTGGTACGCAGTATTTT.

The rearrangement joins TRBV6-2 or TRBV6-3 to TRBJ1-1; D may be TRBD1 (5 bases). Trimming took off 5 bases at V and 5 bases at J, with 12 bases between the two ends. The CDR3 length is 13 residues. CDR1 is MNHEY, CDR2 SVGEGT, per germline. This CDR3 reads CASSRGVRTEAFF. DNA for the CDR3: TGTGCCAGCAGTAGGGGTGTGAGGACTGAAGCTTTCTTT.

This clonotype was found a few times. The chain uses TRBV4-1 and TRBJ1-2; D uncertain. Trimming removed 1 base from V and 4 bases from J, with 13 bases in between. This CDR3 has 15 amino acids. The germline CDR1 and CDR2 sequences are MGHRA and YSYEKL. CDR3: CASSQGWGSIYGYTF. DNA of the CDR3: TGCGCCAGCAGCCAAGGGTGGGGTTCGATCTATGGCTACACCTTC.

This clonotype was observed at least ten times. The chain is built from TRBV20-1 and TRBJ2-2; D may be TRBD1 (6 bases). This CDR3 is built from 15 residues. Trimming cost V 0 bases and J 7 bases, with 15 bases left between them. Germline CDR1 and CDR2: DFQATT and SNEGSKA (reference sequence). The CDR3 DNA sequence: TGCAGTGCTAGAGATTTGGGGGCGGATCACGGGGAGCTGTTTTTT. It codes for CSARDLGADHGELFF.

Points on this clonotype: It may be a read error: a sequence one base away is much more abundant. The chain couples TRBV20-1 to TRBJ2-1, with D possibly TRBD1 on 5 matching bases. Per the germline V gene, CDR1 is DFQATT and CDR2 is SNEGSKA (reference sequence). This CDR3 comprises 14 residues. The CDR3 is CSPRDDARVGEQFF. The CDR3 nucleotides read TGCAGTCCTAGAGATGACGCCAGGGTAGGTGAGCAGTTCTTC.

The sample holds a few counts of this clonotype. V gene TRBV9 combines with J gene TRBJ1-1, with a weak D call TRBD1 (5 bases). CDR3 length: 16 residues. V lost 0 bases and J lost 3, with 15 bases in between. CDR1 is SGDLS and CDR2 is YYNGEE in the germline V gene. CDR3 sequence reads: CASSVGAGHPDTEAFF. CDR3 DNA sequence: TGTGCCAGCAGCGTAGGGGCAGGGCATCCGGACACTGAAGCTTTCTTT.

The genes are TRBV11-2 and TRBJ2-1, with D perhaps TRBD2 (6 bases). The CDR3 spans 17 residues. Germline values: CDR1 SGHAT, CDR2 FQNNGV. Trimming took off 1 base at V and 11 bases at J, with 24 bases between the two ends. CDR3 in amino acids: CASSLGWRGLTPRKQFF. Written as DNA, the CDR3 is TGTGCCAGCAGCTTAGGTTGGCGGGGTCTAACCCCCCGGAAGCAGTTCTTC.

The chain carries TRBV7-9 and TRBJ1-2; D not certain. V was shortened by 3 bases and J by 7 bases, with 12 bases between the two germline ends. Germline V gene lookup returns CDR1 SEHNR and CDR2 FQNEAQ (reference sequence). The CDR3 runs 13 residues. DNA for the CDR3: TGTGCCAGCAGCTTCTACATGGTCGGTGGCTACACCTTC. This translates into CASSFYMVGGYTF.

This clonotype was seen repeatedly, ten times or more. V is TRBV6-2 or TRBV6-3 and J is TRBJ2-3; TRBD2 matches 9 bases. After removal of 0 bases from V and 1 base from J, the junction contained 8 bases not matched to a gene. The CDR3 sequence is 18 residues long. The germline V gene encodes CDR1 MNHEY and CDR2 SVGEGT. CDR3 in amino acids: CASSYSSLAGRGTDTQYF. The CDR3 nucleotides read TGTGCCAGCAGTTACTCGTCACTAGCGGGCAGGGGCACAGATACGCAGTATTTT.

The chain carries TRBV28 and TRBJ2-1; TRBD2 matches 7 bases. Germline V gene data show CDR1 as MDHEN and CDR2 as SYDVKM. V trimming: 1 base; J trimming: 6 bases; junction bases outside the gene matches: 9. The length of the CDR3 is 16 residues. CDR3 sequence: CASSLLGGTLTNEQFF. The DNA of the CDR3 is TGTGCCAGCAGTTTATTGGGAGGGACTCTCACCAATGAGCAGTTCTTC.

J is TRBJ2-5 and V is TRBV2; TRBD1 matches 9 bases. Germline V gives CDR1 SNHLY, CDR2 FYNNEI. This CDR3 region has 13 residues. Trimming cost V 4 bases and J 5 bases; bases outside gene matches: 2. Here the CDR3 DNA reads TGTGCCAGCAGTGCCGGGACAGGGGAGACCCAGTACTTC. Its protein product is CASSAGTGETQYF.

This clonotype was seen more than once but under ten times. This rearrangement joins TRBV7-8 to TRBJ2-2; D might be TRBD1 (6 bases). The CDR3 sequence is 14 residues long. V lost 3 bases, J lost 5 bases, and 10 bases lay in between. The V gene's germline CDR1 is SGHVS and CDR2 FQNEAQ. The CDR3 region is CASSFGQLTGELFF. Written as DNA, the CDR3 is TGTGCCAGCAGCTTTGGACAGCTTACCGGGGAGCTGTTTTTT.

This clonotype was detected many times. This sequence joins TRBV13 and TRBJ2-7, with D possibly being TRBD2 (5 bases). The CDR3 contains 12 residues. V lost 4 bases to trimming and J lost 3 bases, with 7 bases between them. Germline V gene lookup returns CDR1 PRHDT and CDR2 FYEKMQ (reference sequence). The CDR3 DNA is TGTGCCAGCAGCTGGGCGGGCTACGAGCAGTACTTC. Protein: CASSWAGYEQYF.

This clonotype was observed at least ten times. Here the CDR3 reads CASSLGQGDYEQYF. In DNA form, the CDR3 reads TGTGCCAGCAGCCTCGGACAGGGTGACTACGAGCAGTACTTC. This chain connects TRBV3-1 to TRBJ2-7; 8 nucleotides match TRBD1. The CDR3 contains 14 residues. V was clipped by 4 bases and J by 3 bases; unmatched bases: 5. CDR1 is LGHDT and CDR2 is YNNKEL in the germline V gene (reference sequence).

This clonotype was recorded a few times. The chain recombines TRBV12-5 with TRBJ1-3, with D possibly TRBD1 on 6 matching bases. V was cut by 1 base and J by 0 bases, with 13 bases left in between. The CDR3 is 17 residues long. Germline-derived CDR1 and CDR2 are LGHNT and FRNRAP. The CDR3 nucleotides are TGTGCTAGTGGTTTGGCCCGGACAGAAAGCTCTGGAAACACCATATATTTT. The encoded protein is CASGLARTESSGNTIYF.

This clonotype has more than one count but fewer than ten. The chain has TRBV19 and TRBJ1-2; D is possibly TRBD1 (6 bases). From germline, CDR1 is LNHDA and CDR2 SQIVND (reference sequence). Trimming stripped 4 bases from V and 4 bases from J, with 10 bases between. CDR3 length: 13 residues. Written as DNA, the CDR3 is TGTGCCAGTAGTACACAGGGTACCTATGGCTACACCTTC. Translation: CASSTQGTYGYTF.

This clonotype was seen at least ten times. The genes are TRBV20-1 and TRBJ2-1; 9 nucleotides match TRBD2. The CDR3 is 19 amino acids. V was pared by 6 bases and J by 0 bases, with 18 bases of the junction left unmatched. Germline V gene data show CDR1 as DFQATT and CDR2 as SNEGSKA (reference sequence). Here the CDR3 reads CSAQSPPTSGRPSYNEQFF. Here the CDR3 DNA reads TGCAGTGCGCAATCACCCCCCACTAGCGGGCGCCCCTCCTACAATGAGCAGTTCTTC.

This clonotype showed up many times. The V gene is TRBV28, the J gene TRBJ2-7; no firm D call. This CDR3 is built from 11 residues. The V end was cut by 3 bases, the J end by 3 bases, with 3 bases between. Per germline, CDR1 MDHEN and CDR2 SYDVKM. CDR3: CASSFGYEQYF. As DNA, the CDR3 is TGTGCCAGCAGTTTTGGCTACGAGCAGTACTTC. The full variable domain, completed using reference TRBV28 and TRBJ2-7, is DVKVTQSSRYLVKRTGEKVFLECVQDMDHENMFWYRQDPGLGLRLIYFSYDVKMKEKGDIPEGYSVSREKKERFSLILESASTNQTSMYLCASSFGYEQYFGPGTRLTVT.